This T cell receptor beta chain was captured in a study of T cell responses to AZD1222 COVID-19 vaccine. Produced via immunoSEQ multiplex PCR; TCRdb's table is partial and in-frame only. The sample consists of about 86,000 clones, 70% to 80% of them appearing once. This clone was observed a handful of times. The TCR sequence derives from an adult in good health. The sample consisted of peripheral blood, taken on day 0 of AZD1222 vaccination.

In DNA, the CDR3 is TGTGCCAGCAGCACAGCAGATACGCAGTATTTT. It yields the protein CASSTADTQYF. The chain links TRBV2 to TRBJ2-3; no clear D gene. The germline V gene encodes CDR1 SNHLY and CDR2 FYNNEI. This CDR3 has 11 residues. Trimming stripped 6 bases from V and 4 bases from J, with 5 bases between.